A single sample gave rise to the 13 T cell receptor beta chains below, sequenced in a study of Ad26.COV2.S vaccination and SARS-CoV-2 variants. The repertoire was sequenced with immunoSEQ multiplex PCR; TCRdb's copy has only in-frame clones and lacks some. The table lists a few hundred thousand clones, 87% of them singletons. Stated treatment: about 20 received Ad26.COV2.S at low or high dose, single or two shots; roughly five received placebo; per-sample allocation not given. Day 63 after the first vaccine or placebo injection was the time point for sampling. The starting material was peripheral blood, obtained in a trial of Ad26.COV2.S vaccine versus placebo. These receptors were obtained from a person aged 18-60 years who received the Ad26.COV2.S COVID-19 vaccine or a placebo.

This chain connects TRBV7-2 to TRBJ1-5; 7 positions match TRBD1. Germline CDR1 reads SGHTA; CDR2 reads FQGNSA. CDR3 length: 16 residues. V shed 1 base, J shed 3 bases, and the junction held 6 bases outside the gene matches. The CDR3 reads CASSLGFTGVNQPQHF. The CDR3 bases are TGTGCCAGCAGCTTAGGGTTTACAGGGGTCAATCAGCCCCAGCATTTT.

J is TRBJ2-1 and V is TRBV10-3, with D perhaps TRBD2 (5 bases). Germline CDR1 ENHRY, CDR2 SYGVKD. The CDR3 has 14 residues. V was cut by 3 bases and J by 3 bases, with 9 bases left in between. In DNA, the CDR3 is TGTGCCATCAGTGAAAACGGGAACTACAATGAGCAGTTCTTC. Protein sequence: CAISENGNYNEQFF.

The CDR3 spells CASSDRGGDTDTQYF. The DNA of the CDR3 is TGTGCCAGTAGTGACCGGGGAGGGGACACAGATACGCAGTATTTT. The chain employs TRBV19 and TRBJ2-3; TRBD2 matches at 7 bases. Germline V gene lookup returns CDR1 LNHDA and CDR2 SQIVND (reference sequence). J lost 2 bases, V lost 5 bases, and 7 bases had no gene match. This CDR3 has 15 residues.

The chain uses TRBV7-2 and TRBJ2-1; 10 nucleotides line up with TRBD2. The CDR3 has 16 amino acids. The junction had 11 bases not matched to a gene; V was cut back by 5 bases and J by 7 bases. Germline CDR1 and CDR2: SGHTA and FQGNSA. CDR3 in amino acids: CASSEYSGGPWNEQFF. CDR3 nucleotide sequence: TGTGCCAGCAGCGAGTATAGCGGGGGGCCGTGGAATGAGCAGTTCTTC.

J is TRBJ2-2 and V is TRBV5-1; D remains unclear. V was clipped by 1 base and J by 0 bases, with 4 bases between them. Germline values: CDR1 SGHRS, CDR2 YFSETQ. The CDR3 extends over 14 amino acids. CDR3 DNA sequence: TGCGCCAGCAGCTTGTCCACGAACACCGGGGAGCTGTTTTTT. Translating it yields CASSLSTNTGELFF. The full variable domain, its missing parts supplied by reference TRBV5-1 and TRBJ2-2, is KAGVTQTPRYLIKTRGQQVTLSCSPISGHRSVSWYQQTPGQGLQFLFEYFSETQRNKGNFPGRFSGRQFSNSRSEMNVSTLELGDSALYLCASSLSTNTGELFFGEGSRLTVL.

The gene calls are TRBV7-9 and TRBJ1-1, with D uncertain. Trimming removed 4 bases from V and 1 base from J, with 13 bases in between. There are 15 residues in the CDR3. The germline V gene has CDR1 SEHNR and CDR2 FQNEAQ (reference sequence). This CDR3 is CASSSQPPTNTEAFF. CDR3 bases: TGTGCCAGCAGCTCACAACCCCCGACGAACACTGAAGCTTTCTTT.

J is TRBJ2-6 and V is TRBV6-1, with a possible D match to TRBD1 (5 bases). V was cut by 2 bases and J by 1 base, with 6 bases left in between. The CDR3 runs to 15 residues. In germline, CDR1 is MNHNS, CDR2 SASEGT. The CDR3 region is CASSEQGSGANVLTF. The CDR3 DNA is TGTGCCAGCAGTGAACAGGGATCTGGGGCCAACGTCCTGACTTTC.

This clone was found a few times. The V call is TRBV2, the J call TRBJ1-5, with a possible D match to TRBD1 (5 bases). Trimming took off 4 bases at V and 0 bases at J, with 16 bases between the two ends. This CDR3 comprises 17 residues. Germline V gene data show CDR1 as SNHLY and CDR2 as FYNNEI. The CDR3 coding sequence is TGTGCCAGCAGTGGGACACGGGGGAGTTATAGCAATCAGCCCCAGCATTTT. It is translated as CASSGTRGSYSNQPQHF.

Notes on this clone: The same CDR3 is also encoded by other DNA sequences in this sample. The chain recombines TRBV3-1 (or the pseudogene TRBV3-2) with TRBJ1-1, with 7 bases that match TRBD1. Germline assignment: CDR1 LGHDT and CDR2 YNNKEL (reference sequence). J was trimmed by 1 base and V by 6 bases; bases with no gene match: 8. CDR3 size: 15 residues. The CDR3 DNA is TGTGCCAGCAGTCAGGGGGTCAGGGGGAACACTGAAGCTTTCTTT. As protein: CASSQGVRGNTEAFF.

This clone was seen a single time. The CDR3 DNA follows: TGTGCCAGCAGCGGGACAGGGTCGATACAGCCCCAGCATTTT. This sequence encodes CASSGTGSIQPQHF. The chain is built from TRBV2 and TRBJ1-5; TRBD1 matches 9 bases. The germline CDR1 and CDR2 sequences are SNHLY and FYNNEI. The J segment lost 7 bases and the V segment lost 6 bases, leaving 7 bases of the junction unmatched. The CDR3 covers 14 residues.

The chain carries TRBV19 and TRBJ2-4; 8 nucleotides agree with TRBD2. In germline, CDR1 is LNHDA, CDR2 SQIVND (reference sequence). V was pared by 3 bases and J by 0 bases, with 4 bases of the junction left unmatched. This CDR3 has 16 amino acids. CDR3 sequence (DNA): TGTGCCAGTAGTATTATTAGCGGGGTAGCCAAAAACATTCAGTACTTC. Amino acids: CASSIISGVAKNIQYF.

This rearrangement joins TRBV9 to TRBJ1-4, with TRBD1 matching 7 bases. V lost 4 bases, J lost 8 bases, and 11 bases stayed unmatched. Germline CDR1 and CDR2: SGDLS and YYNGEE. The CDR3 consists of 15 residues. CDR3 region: CASSSYRGGEEKLFF. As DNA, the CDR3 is TGTGCCAGCAGCTCCTACAGGGGAGGAGAGGAAAAACTGTTTTTT.

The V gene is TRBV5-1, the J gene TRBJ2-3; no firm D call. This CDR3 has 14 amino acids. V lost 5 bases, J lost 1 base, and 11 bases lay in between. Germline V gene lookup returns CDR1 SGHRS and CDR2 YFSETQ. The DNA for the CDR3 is TGCGCCAGCAGAAGCCTTCCCGGCACAGATACGCAGTATTTT. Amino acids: CASRSLPGTDTQYF. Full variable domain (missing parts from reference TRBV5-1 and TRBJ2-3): KAGVTQTPRYLIKTRGQQVTLSCSPISGHRSVSWYQQTPGQGLQFLFEYFSETQRNKGNFPGRFSGRQFSNSRSEMNVSTLELGDSALYLCASRSLPGTDTQYFGPGTRLTVL.